A single sample gave rise to the 25 T cell receptor beta chains below, sequenced in a study of shared T cell receptors in the human thymus. Here immunoSEQ multiplex PCR was the method, and the copy in TCRdb shows in-frame clones only, minus some. The table includes about 660,000 clones, approximately 89% detected once. These data also featured in a second study, about human thymus T cells.

The material sequenced was thymocytes. These receptor sequences come from a boy less than two years old with a congenital heart defect.

This chain uses TRBV5-1 with TRBJ2-7; 10 bases match TRBD2. The CDR3 loop spans 14 amino acids. V shed 4 bases, J shed 3 bases, and the junction held 4 bases outside the gene matches. CDR1 SGHRS and CDR2 YFSETQ come from the germline V gene. The CDR3 DNA reads as TGCGCCAGCAGCCCGAGCGGGAGGGTCTACGAGCAGTACTTC. This sequence encodes CASSPSGRVYEQYF.

The rearrangement links TRBV15 to TRBJ2-7, with D unresolved. V was pared by 1 base and J by 1 base, with 17 bases between. Germline V CDR1 and CDR2: LNHNV, YYDKDF (reference sequence). The CDR3 has 17 residues. The chain's CDR3 is CATSRGPLGRQSYEQYF. The CDR3, as DNA: TGTGCCACCAGCAGAGGGCCTCTCGGCAGGCAATCCTACGAGCAGTACTTC. Drawing the rest from reference TRBV15 and TRBJ2-7, the complete variable domain is DAMVIQNPRYQVTQFGKPVTLSCSQTLNHNVMYWYQQKSSQAPKLLFHYYDKDFNNEADTPDNFQSRRPNTSFCFLDIRSPGLGDTAMYLCATSRGPLGRQSYEQYFGPGTRLTVT.

The rearrangement joins TRBV5-6 to TRBJ2-1; TRBD2 agrees at 8 bases. This CDR3 has 17 amino acids. With V trimmed by 4 bases and J by 3 bases, 12 bases remained unmatched. Germline CDR1 and CDR2: SGHDT and YYEEEE. This CDR3 reads CASSPSPREGLYNEQFF. The CDR3 nucleotides read TGTGCCAGCAGCCCAAGCCCCCGGGAGGGCCTCTACAATGAGCAGTTCTTC.

This clone occurred once. This chain links TRBV7-2 with TRBJ2-7; 10 bases line up with TRBD2. The germline V gene has CDR1 SGHTA and CDR2 FQGNSA. The CDR3 is made up of 16 amino acids. The ends lost 0 bases at V and 0 bases at J; junction bases unmatched: 2. CDR3 protein: CASSLAPSGSSYEQYF. The DNA for the CDR3 is TGTGCCAGCAGCTTAGCCCCTAGCGGGAGCTCCTACGAGCAGTACTTC.

J is TRBJ2-5 and V is TRBV5-6; 9 bases fit TRBD1. The J segment lost 5 bases and the V segment lost 4 bases, leaving 9 bases of the junction unmatched. The CDR3 spans 15 residues. CDR1 is SGHDT and CDR2 is YYEEEE in the germline V gene. The DNA of the CDR3 is TGTGCCAGCAGCCCAACCGGACAGGGGTGGGAGACCCAGTACTTC. Residues: CASSPTGQGWETQYF.

This clone was counted between two and nine times. This rearrangement joins TRBV4-3 to TRBJ1-5, with TRBD1 matching over 9 bases. Germline V gene lookup returns CDR1 LGHNA and CDR2 YSLEER. This CDR3 contains 17 residues. The V gene end was trimmed by 3 bases and the J gene end by 0 bases; junction bases not matched to a gene: 6. In nucleotides, the CDR3 is TGCGCCAGCAGCCAGGGACAGGGAAAGGGTAGCAATCAGCCCCAGCATTTT. This encodes CASSQGQGKGSNQPQHF.

This sequence joins TRBV19 and TRBJ2-7, with D possibly being TRBD1 (7 bases). Trimming removed 3 bases from V and 3 bases from J, with 30 bases in between. The CDR3 spans 20 residues. Germline-derived CDR1 and CDR2 are LNHDA and SQIVND (reference sequence). The CDR3 DNA follows: TGTGCCAGTAGTATGGGGCTGAGGAGGGGACAGCCAGAGGGGGACTACGAGCAGTACTTC. Residues: CASSMGLRRGQPEGDYEQYF.

This clone was recorded only once. This chain uses TRBV7-8 with TRBJ2-7; maybe TRBD1 (5 bases). The CDR3 length is 15 residues. V shed 1 base and J shed 4 bases, with 14 bases lying between them. Germline V gene data show CDR1 as SGHVS and CDR2 as FQNEAQ. CDR3 DNA sequence: TGTGCCAGCAGCTTAGGCCCAGGGATCTCGTACGAGCAGTACTTC. This translates into CASSLGPGISYEQYF.

The gene calls are TRBV28 and TRBJ2-7, with 7 positions matching TRBD1. This CDR3 spans 14 amino acids. CDR1 is MDHEN, CDR2 SYDVKM, per germline. Germline trimming cut 7 bases from V and 6 bases from J; bases unmatched to any gene: 12. The CDR3 protein is CASMSARGICEQYF. Written as DNA, the CDR3 is TGTGCCAGCATGTCCGCCAGGGGGATCTGCGAGCAGTACTTC.

The chain joins TRBV28 to TRBJ1-6; 7 positions agree with TRBD1. This CDR3 spans 16 amino acids. Germline CDR1 is MDHEN and CDR2 is SYDVKM. V shed 6 bases, J shed 4 bases, and the junction held 9 bases outside the gene matches. The CDR3 DNA follows: TGTGCCAGCAGAACACAGGGGACCATTTATAATTCACCCCTCCACTTT. It yields the protein CASRTQGTIYNSPLHF.

CDR3 nucleotides: TGTGCCAGCAGTCCGGGACATCGAAGGTGGTTGAGCAATCAGCCCCAGCATTTT. This translates into CASSPGHRRWLSNQPQHF. This chain links TRBV27 with TRBJ1-5, with TRBD1 as a possible D gene (6 bases). The V end lost 5 bases, the J end lost 1 base, and 21 bases lay between the germline ends. CDR3 length: 18 amino acids. CDR1 and CDR2 (germline): MNHEY, SMNVEV (reference sequence).

The CDR3 region has the DNA TGTGCCAGTAGTATCGCGGAGGGTTACGAGCAGTACTTC. It is translated as CASSIAEGYEQYF. The V call is TRBV19, the J call TRBJ2-7, with TRBD2 as a possible D gene (6 bases). V was shortened by 3 bases and J by 4 bases, with 10 bases between the two germline ends. In germline, CDR1 is LNHDA, CDR2 SQIVND (reference sequence). This CDR3 region has 13 residues.

The DNA of the CDR3 is TGTGCCACCAGCAGAGTGGGGCCAGGGGCGCGCACTGAAGCTTTCTTT. Translated, it gives CATSRVGPGARTEAFF. V gene TRBV15 combines with J gene TRBJ1-1; a weak D match, TRBD1 (6 bases). The CDR3 has 16 amino acids. Trimming removed 1 base from V and 4 bases from J, with 16 bases in between. CDR1 LNHNV and CDR2 YYDKDF come from the germline V gene (reference sequence).

The V call is TRBV9, the J call TRBJ1-1; D is ambiguous. This CDR3 spans 15 amino acids. Trimming shortened V by 0 bases and J by 0 bases, and 9 bases separated the two germline ends. Germline CDR1 reads SGDLS; CDR2 reads YYNGEE. In DNA, the CDR3 is TGTGCCAGCAGCGTAGTTCGGGGATTGAACACTGAAGCTTTCTTT. This gives the protein CASSVVRGLNTEAFF.

The V call is TRBV7-2, the J call TRBJ2-1; 9 bases are shared with TRBD2. V lost 5 bases to trimming and J lost 6 bases; unmatched junction nucleotides: 11. The CDR3 contains 16 residues. The germline CDR1 and CDR2 sequences are SGHTA and FQGNSA. As DNA, the CDR3 is TGTGCCAGCAGCGTCACCGGGACTAGCCGGGGCAATGAGCAGTTCTTC. It codes for CASSVTGTSRGNEQFF.

The CDR3 reads CATHRGGNTGELFF. The CDR3 bases are TGTGCCACCCACAGGGGGGGGAACACCGGGGAGCTGTTTTTT. The genes are TRBV15 and TRBJ2-2, with a weak D call TRBD1 (8 bases). The CDR3 runs to 14 residues. CDR1 is LNHNV and CDR2 is YYDKDF in the germline V gene (reference sequence). The germline V and J ends were trimmed by 8 bases and 1 base, with 11 bases remaining between them. The whole variable domain, remainder taken from reference TRBV15 and TRBJ2-2, is DAMVIQNPRYQVTQFGKPVTLSCSQTLNHNVMYWYQQKSSQAPKLLFHYYDKDFNNEADTPDNFQSRRPNTSFCFLDIRSPGLGDTAMYLCATHRGGNTGELFFGEGSRLTVL.

Only one count was recorded for this clone. The rearrangement uses TRBV27 and TRBJ2-7; tentatively, D is TRBD2 (6 bases). The CDR3 spans 12 residues. V was trimmed by 4 bases and J by 6 bases, leaving 10 bases between them. CDR1 and CDR2 (germline): MNHEY, SMNVEV (reference sequence). The CDR3 spells CASSSDYSEQYF. CDR3 nucleotide sequence: TGTGCCAGCAGTTCGGACTATTCCGAGCAGTACTTC.

The rearrangement links TRBV5-6 to TRBJ2-7, with a possible D match to TRBD1 (5 bases). In germline, CDR1 is SGHDT, CDR2 YYEEEE. The CDR3 totals 15 residues. Trimming stripped 0 bases from V and 0 bases from J, with 10 bases between. DNA of the CDR3: TGTGCCAGCAGCTTGGGCGACAGCGTCTCCTACGAGCAGTACTTC. It encodes CASSLGDSVSYEQYF.

In regard to this clone: Different DNA sequences within this sample yield the same CDR3. The rearrangement uses TRBV20-1 and TRBJ2-1; D gene unclear. The CDR3 runs to 10 residues. Germline V gene data show CDR1 as DFQATT and CDR2 as SNEGSKA (reference sequence). V was cut by 6 bases and J by 8 bases, with 8 bases left in between. CDR3 loop: CSASVDEQFF. As DNA, the CDR3 is TGCAGTGCATCCGTAGATGAGCAGTTCTTC.

The chain uses TRBV15 and TRBJ2-7, with a weak D call TRBD2 (6 bases). The CDR3 contains 16 residues. V was pared by 0 bases and J by 5 bases, with 17 bases between. Germline V lookup: CDR1 LNHNV, CDR2 YYDKDF (reference sequence). CDR3 amino acids: CATSRDRGGKGDEQYF. Written as DNA, the CDR3 is TGTGCCACCAGCAGAGATCGAGGCGGGAAGGGTGACGAGCAGTACTTC.

As to this clone: This sample also contains other DNA sequences that code for the same CDR3. The chain uses TRBV7-9 and TRBJ2-7; D remains unclear. Deletions cut 5 bases from V and 3 bases from J, with 8 bases between. The germline V gene encodes CDR1 SEHNR and CDR2 FQNEAQ (reference sequence). This CDR3 region has 12 residues. The CDR3 DNA reads as TGTGCCAGCAGCCCGCCGGGCTACGAGCAGTACTTC. Protein product: CASSPPGYEQYF.

V gene TRBV6-5 combines with J gene TRBJ2-3; the D gene is possibly TRBD1 (6 bases). Germline loops: CDR1 MNHEY, CDR2 SVGAGI. This CDR3 comprises 15 residues. The V end was cut by 7 bases, the J end by 5 bases, with 19 bases between. This CDR3 reads CASTLQGKGGDTQYF. CDR3 nucleotides: TGTGCCAGCACCCTACAGGGCAAAGGGGGAGATACGCAGTATTTT.

V usage is TRBV25-1 and J usage is TRBJ2-7, with 9 nucleotides matching TRBD2. CDR1 and CDR2 from the germline V gene are MGHDK and SYGVNS. The V and J ends lost 3 bases and 1 base, in that order; junction bases with no gene match: 4. The CDR3 has 15 amino acids. The chain's CDR3 is CASSDSLAGSYEQYF. In DNA form, the CDR3 reads TGTGCCAGCAGTGATAGCCTAGCGGGGTCCTACGAGCAGTACTTC.

This clone has more than one count but fewer than ten. The V call is TRBV16, the J call TRBJ2-1; D call uncertain. Germline V gene lookup returns CDR1 KGHSY and CDR2 FQNENV. The germline V and J ends were trimmed by 0 bases and 5 bases, with 5 bases remaining between them. The CDR3 length is 13 residues. Here the CDR3 reads CASSQSTDNEQFF. The CDR3 nucleotides are TGTGCCAGCAGCCAATCTACGGACAATGAGCAGTTCTTC.

The rearrangement joins TRBV12-2 to TRBJ2-7; the DNA was not used to check the table's D call, TRBD2. TRBV12-2 corresponds to a pseudogene. The CDR3 consists of 18 residues. The DNA for the CDR3 is TGTGCAAGTCGCTTCTCCGGGACTAGCGGGTATCCAGCTGACGAGCAGTACTTC. It is translated as CASRFSGTSGYPADEQYF.